This entry lists 32 T cell receptor beta chains sequenced from one sample in a study of blood T cell repertoires in COVID-19. Produced via immunoSEQ multiplex PCR; TCRdb's table is partial and in-frame only. Among about 100,000 clones listed, about 90% were seen once. Sequencing was done on a sample of peripheral blood. These TCRs come from a man aged 30 to 45 in a cohort sampled during active COVID-19.

V and J are TRBV5-1 and TRBJ2-7; 8 bases fit TRBD1. From germline, CDR1 is SGHRS and CDR2 YFSETQ. The V and J ends lost 7 bases and 5 bases, in that order; junction bases with no gene match: 11. The CDR3 loop spans 14 amino acids. CDR3 loop: CASGPGQDVHEQYF. The CDR3 coding sequence is TGCGCCAGCGGACCGGGACAGGATGTCCACGAGCAGTACTTC.

The chain combines TRBV30 with TRBJ1-2, with D uncertain. This CDR3 is 13 amino acids long. The germline CDR1 and CDR2 sequences are GTSNPN and SVGIG (reference sequence). Trimming took off 7 bases at V and 0 bases at J, with 12 bases between the two ends. CDR3 coding DNA: TGTGCCTCTGACAAGTCTCCTAACTATGGCTACACCTTC. It encodes CASDKSPNYGYTF.

The genes are TRBV25-1 and TRBJ1-1; 8 bases fit TRBD1. Germline CDR1 reads MGHDK; CDR2 reads SYGVNS. This CDR3 is built from 14 residues. The V segment lost 6 bases and the J segment 5 bases; nucleotides outside the gene matches: 8. This CDR3 is CASSPTGGWTEAFF. CDR3 nucleotide sequence: TGTGCCAGCAGCCCAACAGGGGGTTGGACTGAAGCTTTCTTT.

The CDR3 DNA is TGTGCCAGCAGTTACCGCAGATTTGGAAACACCATATATTTT. Encoded protein: CASSYRRFGNTIYF. The rearrangement joins TRBV6-5 to TRBJ1-3; no definite D call. CDR3 size: 14 residues. Germline-derived CDR1 and CDR2 are MNHEY and SVGAGI. V was cut by 2 bases and J by 3 bases, with 8 bases left in between.

This rearrangement joins TRBV4-1 to TRBJ2-2; TRBD2 matches at 9 bases. Germline V lookup: CDR1 MGHRA, CDR2 YSYEKL. V gave up 0 bases and J gave up 6 bases; unmatched junction bases: 2. The CDR3 is 15 residues long. CDR3 sequence: CASSQEGTSPGELFF. CDR3 coding DNA: TGCGCCAGCAGCCAAGAGGGGACTAGCCCCGGGGAGCTGTTTTTT.

This clone was detected once. The chain has TRBV6-5 and TRBJ2-5; 7 bases align to TRBD1. This CDR3 region has 14 residues. The V gene's germline CDR1 is MNHEY and CDR2 SVGAGI. With V trimmed by 8 bases and J by 2 bases, 8 bases remained unmatched. The chain's CDR3 is CASQSGGQQETQYF. CDR3 nucleotide sequence: TGTGCCAGCCAATCTGGGGGACAGCAAGAGACCCAGTACTTC.

The J gene is TRBJ2-7, the V gene TRBV15; 9 nucleotides line up with TRBD1. The germline CDR1 and CDR2 sequences are LNHNV and YYDKDF (reference sequence). J lost 2 bases, V lost 1 base, and 6 bases had no gene match. The CDR3 contains 16 residues. The CDR3 DNA is TGTGCCACCAGCAGAGGAACCGGGACAGGGACCTACGAGCAGTACTTC. Its protein product is CATSRGTGTGTYEQYF.

The gene calls are TRBV7-2 and TRBJ2-1; D gene unclear. This CDR3 has 13 residues. The germline V and J ends were trimmed by 1 base and 8 bases, with 9 bases remaining between them. Germline CDR1 and CDR2: SGHTA and FQGNSA. DNA of the CDR3: TGTGCCAGCAGCTTAGATGCAGGCCATGAGCAGTTCTTC. Its translation: CASSLDAGHEQFF.

The gene calls are TRBV19 and TRBJ1-2; TRBD1 is a possible D gene (6 bases). CDR1 LNHDA and CDR2 SQIVND come from the germline V gene (reference sequence). The CDR3 totals 13 residues. The germline V and J ends were trimmed by 6 bases and 4 bases, with 12 bases remaining between them. CDR3 nucleotide sequence: TGTGCCAGTAGCCGGGACACGGGCTATGGCTACACCTTC. It codes for CASSRDTGYGYTF.

The chain recombines TRBV13 with TRBJ2-7, with D possibly TRBD1 on 5 matching bases. CDR1 is PRHDT, CDR2 FYEKMQ, per germline (reference sequence). The CDR3 has 16 amino acids. V shed 2 bases and J shed 5 bases, with 19 bases lying between them. As DNA, the CDR3 is TGTGCCAGCAGCTTACCAGGCAGGGAAAATCCCCACGAGCAGTACTTC. This translates into CASSLPGRENPHEQYF.

The chain combines TRBV19 with TRBJ1-1, with 8 bases identical to TRBD1. V trimming: 6 bases; J trimming: 0 bases; junction bases outside the gene matches: 6. The CDR3 totals 15 residues. Germline loops: CDR1 LNHDA, CDR2 SQIVND (reference sequence). CDR3 bases: TGTGCCAGTAGCAGGACAGGGAGTGTGAACACTGAAGCTTTCTTT. This translates into CASSRTGSVNTEAFF. Filled out from reference TRBV19 and TRBJ1-1, the complete variable domain reads DGGITQSPKYLFRKEGQNVTLSCEQNLNHDAMYWYRQDPGQGLRLIYYSQIVNDFQKGDIAEGYSVSREKKESFPLTVTSAQKNPTAFYLCASSRTGSVNTEAFFGQGTRLTVV.

The V gene is TRBV29-1, the J gene TRBJ2-1; weak D call: TRBD2 (5 bases). Trimming took off 5 bases at V and 4 bases at J, with 15 bases between the two ends. Per germline, CDR1 SQVTM and CDR2 ANQGSEA. CDR3 size: 14 residues. CDR3 in amino acids: CSVSSGSYYNEQFF. CDR3 DNA: TGCAGCGTTTCATCGGGGAGCTATTACAATGAGCAGTTCTTC.

The chain joins TRBV2 to TRBJ2-2, with 7 bases that match TRBD1. The junction had 8 bases not matched to a gene; V was cut back by 2 bases and J by 2 bases. Germline CDR1 reads SNHLY; CDR2 reads FYNNEI. The CDR3 loop spans 17 amino acids. CDR3 region: CASSEPRDSQNTGELFF. In nucleotides, the CDR3 is TGTGCCAGCAGTGAACCACGGGACAGCCAAAACACCGGGGAGCTGTTTTTT.

The CDR3 protein is CASSPGQGGNEKLFF. In DNA, the CDR3 is TGTGCCAGCTCACCCGGACAGGGCGGCAATGAAAAACTGTTTTTT. The V call is TRBV18, the J call TRBJ1-4; TRBD1 matches 8 bases. The trim removed 3 bases at V and 5 bases at J, leaving 5 bases unmatched. The CDR3 loop spans 15 amino acids. Germline V gene data show CDR1 as KGHSH and CDR2 as LQKENI.

The CDR3 loop reads CASSLGVQGSEETQYF. The CDR3 nucleotides are TGCGCCAGCAGCTTAGGAGTACAGGGGAGCGAAGAGACCCAGTACTTC. V gene TRBV5-1 combines with J gene TRBJ2-5; 7 nucleotides match TRBD1. Germline loops: CDR1 SGHRS, CDR2 YFSETQ. There are 16 residues in the CDR3. The ends lost 2 bases at V and 3 bases at J; junction bases unmatched: 10.

This rearrangement joins TRBV25-1 to TRBJ1-6; TRBD1 might be the D (5 bases). The CDR3 contains 17 residues. Germline assignment: CDR1 MGHDK and CDR2 SYGVNS. With 4 bases removed from V and 1 base from J, the gap between germline ends came to 14 bases. The CDR3 DNA reads TGTGCCAGCAGTGGGGGGGATGGGGGTTCCTATAATTCACCCCTCCACTTT. Translating gives CASSGGDGGSYNSPLHF.

The gene calls are TRBV6-6 and TRBJ1-2, with D perhaps matching TRBD1 (6 bases). Trimming shortened V by 6 bases and J by 6 bases, and 23 bases separated the two germline ends. The CDR3 covers 16 residues. The germline gives CDR1 MNHNY, CDR2 SVGAGI (reference sequence). The CDR3 loop is CASSSHLQGQFDGYTF. Written as DNA, the CDR3 is TGTGCCAGCAGCTCACACTTACAGGGCCAGTTTGATGGCTACACCTTC.

The chain links TRBV6-5 to TRBJ2-7, with D maybe TRBD1 (7 bases). From germline, CDR1 is MNHEY and CDR2 SVGAGI. The CDR3 contains 16 residues. Trimming shortened V by 4 bases and J by 1 base, and 17 bases separated the two germline ends. The CDR3 loop is CASSSAPGGRSYEQYF. The CDR3 DNA is TGTGCCAGCAGTTCCGCCCCAGGGGGGCGGTCCTACGAGCAGTACTTC.

The chain joins TRBV28 to TRBJ1-2; D possibly corresponds to TRBD1 (6 bases). The germline V gene has CDR1 MDHEN and CDR2 SYDVKM. There are 11 residues in the CDR3. With 11 bases removed from V and 1 base from J, the gap between germline ends came to 8 bases. The CDR3 is CAAGDNYGYTF. CDR3 bases: TGTGCCGCAGGGGATAACTATGGCTACACCTTC.

This chain uses TRBV11-1 with TRBJ1-2; TRBD1 aligns across 7 bases. The J segment lost 8 bases and the V segment lost 5 bases, leaving 8 bases of the junction unmatched. This CDR3 has 13 amino acids. Germline assignment: CDR1 SGHAT and CDR2 FQDESV (reference sequence). CDR3 coding DNA: TGTGCCAGCAGCCGGACAGGCAACTTCGGCTACACCTTC. Its translation is CASSRTGNFGYTF.

V usage is TRBV6-5 and J usage is TRBJ2-7; D is perhaps TRBD1 (5 bases). This CDR3 has 14 residues. CDR1 MNHEY and CDR2 SVGAGI come from the germline V gene. V was cut by 2 bases and J by 2 bases, with 10 bases left in between. CDR3 region: CASSYVGVTYEQYF. In DNA form, the CDR3 reads TGTGCCAGCAGTTACGTAGGGGTAACCTACGAGCAGTACTTC.

This rearrangement joins TRBV7-9 to TRBJ1-5; a possible D gene is TRBD1 (5 bases). Germline CDR1 reads SEHNR; CDR2 reads FQNEAQ (reference sequence). This CDR3 has 13 residues. Deletions cut 1 base from V and 7 bases from J, with 8 bases between. The DNA of the CDR3 is TGTGCCAGCAGCTTAGAAGGGGAACAGCCCCAGCATTTT. It encodes CASSLEGEQPQHF.

This clone was found once. This CDR3 is also generated by other DNA sequences in the sample. V and J are TRBV10-3 and TRBJ2-7; 7 bases match TRBD1. This CDR3 is 12 amino acids long. Germline V gives CDR1 ENHRY, CDR2 SYGVKD. J was trimmed by 3 bases and V by 4 bases; bases with no gene match: 0. CDR3 residues: CAISGQGYEQYF. DNA for the CDR3: TGTGCCATCAGTGGACAGGGCTACGAGCAGTACTTC.

The J gene is TRBJ2-2, the V gene TRBV5-4; TRBD1 matches at 7 bases. The V segment lost 4 bases and the J segment 4 bases; nucleotides outside the gene matches: 13. Per the germline V gene, CDR1 is SGHNT and CDR2 is YYREEE (reference sequence). The CDR3 length is 17 residues. Written as DNA, the CDR3 is TGTGCCAGCAGCGGGGGACGAAAGACAGGGACCACCGGGGAGCTGTTTTTT. Translation gives CASSGGRKTGTTGELFF.

The gene calls are TRBV28 and TRBJ1-1; the match to TRBD1 covers 8 bases. This CDR3 is built from 12 residues. Germline V CDR1 and CDR2: MDHEN, SYDVKM. V dropped 6 bases and J dropped 8; count of bases not matched to a gene: 5. CDR3 DNA: TGTGCCAGCAGACTTGGGACAGGAGAAGCTTTCTTT. Encoded protein: CASRLGTGEAFF.

The chain joins TRBV5-4 to TRBJ1-2; 7 bases agree with TRBD1. The ends lost 4 bases at V and 5 bases at J; junction bases unmatched: 14. This CDR3 is 16 amino acids long. Germline V gene data show CDR1 as SGHNT and CDR2 as YYREEE (reference sequence). CDR3 sequence: CASSPGGLDLFYGYTF. In nucleotides, the CDR3 is TGTGCCAGCAGCCCAGGGGGTTTGGATTTATTTTATGGCTACACCTTC.

This clone was counted a few times. The rearrangement joins TRBV28 to TRBJ1-6, with D maybe TRBD1 (5 bases). CDR1 is MDHEN, CDR2 SYDVKM, per germline. The CDR3 consists of 14 residues. Trimming pared 5 bases from V and 5 bases from J, leaving 10 bases between. CDR3 amino acids: CASSAPRDNSPLHF. In DNA form, the CDR3 reads TGTGCCAGCAGTGCCCCCAGGGATAATTCACCCCTCCACTTT.

Of note for this clone: The sample has other DNA sequences that encode this CDR3 too. The chain recombines TRBV5-1 with TRBJ2-3; 9 bases line up with TRBD1. CDR1 and CDR2 from the germline V gene are SGHRS and YFSETQ. This CDR3 is 14 amino acids long. The V gene end was trimmed by 4 bases and the J gene end by 4 bases; junction bases not matched to a gene: 4. CDR3 residues: CASSQGQGSDTQYF. CDR3 in DNA: TGCGCCAGCAGCCAGGGACAGGGCTCAGATACGCAGTATTTT.

The chain is built from TRBV2 and TRBJ2-1; D perhaps matches TRBD1 (5 bases). Germline V gene data show CDR1 as SNHLY and CDR2 as FYNNEI. Trimming left V 1 base short and J 4 bases short, with 8 bases between. The CDR3 loop spans 14 amino acids. CDR3 in DNA: TGTGCCAGCAGTGAAGGCAGGGCTTACAATGAGCAGTTCTTC. Protein product: CASSEGRAYNEQFF. The entire variable domain, with the rest obtained from reference TRBV2 and TRBJ2-1, is as follows: EPEVTQTPSHQVTQMGQEVILRCVPISNHLYFYWYRQILGQKVEFLVSFYNNEISEKSEIFDDQFSVERPDGSNFTLKIRSTKLEDSAMYFCASSEGRAYNEQFFGPGTRLTVL.

About this clone itself: A much more abundant neighbour one base away suggests this may be a read error. The genes are TRBV7-2 and TRBJ1-1; no reliable D call. Germline loops: CDR1 SGHTA, CDR2 FQGNSA. V lost 1 base, J lost 1 base, and 4 bases lay in between. The CDR3 covers 13 residues. Here the CDR3 DNA reads TGTGCCAGCAGCTTAGGAGAGAACACTGAAGCTTTCTTT. Its translation is CASSLGENTEAFF.

The chain couples TRBV30 to TRBJ1-2, with TRBD1 as a possible D gene (6 bases). The CDR3 covers 16 residues. The V gene's germline CDR1 is GTSNPN and CDR2 SVGIG (reference sequence). Trimming removed 0 bases from V and 2 bases from J, with 16 bases in between. CDR3 amino acids: CAWSVPSPRGNYGYTF. For the CDR3, the DNA is TGTGCCTGGAGTGTACCATCCCCCAGGGGCAACTATGGCTACACCTTC.

This chain joins TRBV6-5 and TRBJ1-2; D is ambiguous. The germline V and J ends were trimmed by 2 bases and 8 bases, with 18 bases remaining between them. Germline V gene sequence: CDR1 MNHEY, CDR2 SVGAGI. The length of the CDR3 is 15 residues. The CDR3 bases are TGTGCCAGCAGTTACGAGGACTTACCCCTTGAGGGCTACACCTTC. It yields the protein CASSYEDLPLEGYTF.